In its sample, the clone carrying this T cell receptor beta chain was seen many times. This sample was included in a study of blood T cell repertoires in COVID-19. About the study: The United States, Italy and Spain supplied acute and convalescent COVID-19 samples. Sources were T cells, B-cell-depleted T cells, or PBMCs; the material itself was cDNA or gDNA.

In germline, CDR1 is LGHDT, CDR2 YNNKEL (reference sequence). This CDR3 has 16 residues. J gave up 6 bases and V 2 bases, and 12 bases lay outside the gene matches. Per the study methods: From reference gene primer amplification, estimates of nucleated cell counts were derived. Sequencing used immunoSEQ multiplex PCR; TCRdb keeps in-frame clones, though not all of them. V and J calls and clone size come straight from that table; D and trimming were deduced from the DNA. Of approximately 200,000 clones in the sample, around four fifths were seen once. The sequence derives from a woman in her sixties or seventies who had recovered from COVID-19. The source material was peripheral blood. This chain joins TRBV3-1 (or the pseudogene TRBV3-2) and TRBJ1-1; 7 bases match TRBD1. The CDR3 bases are TGTGCCAGCAGCCAAAGGAACAGGGGCTGGGTCGCTGAAGCTTTCTTT. The encoded protein is CASSQRNRGWVAEAFF.